One sample yielded the 11 T cell receptor beta chains listed below, sequenced in a study of cytomegalovirus exposure and HLA in healthy donors. PCR primers comprised 60 Vbeta and 13 Jbeta primers. Clones were read by immunoSEQ multiplex PCR, and TCRdb kept only the in-frame ones, dropping some. The table includes 35,000 to 45,000 clones, roughly 47% detected once. The sequencing input was PBMCs. Receptors originate from a human donor in good health.

Notes on this clone: This CDR3 is missing its conserved last phenylalanine or tryptophan, likely due to a read error. Because the CDR3's place on the DNA is in doubt, the DNA is left out and the CDR3 is given as listed by TCRdb. The chain recombines TRBV14 with TRBJ2-6; the table names TRBD1, a call not compared with the DNA. Germline CDR1 reads SGHDN; CDR2 reads FVKESK. The CDR3 spans 14 amino acids, including both terminal residues. The CDR3 spells CASSLGTGGGRAVL.

The rearrangement uses TRBV6-6 and TRBJ1-6; D is unclear. V lost 2 bases, J lost 4 bases, and 12 bases lay in between. The CDR3 extends over 16 amino acids. Germline V gives CDR1 MNHNY, CDR2 SVGAGI (reference sequence). The CDR3 DNA follows: TGTGCCAGCAGTTACGGCCAGGTACAATATAATTCACCCCTCCACTTT. This encodes CASSYGQVQYNSPLHF.

The chain has TRBV9 and TRBJ1-1, with D unresolved. The V end lost 4 bases, the J end lost 0 bases, and 13 bases lay between the germline ends. This CDR3 is 15 amino acids long. Germline-derived CDR1 and CDR2 are SGDLS and YYNGEE. The CDR3 nucleotides read TGTGCCAGCAGCCCTGAGATTCCTCTGAACACTGAAGCTTTCTTT. This gives the protein CASSPEIPLNTEAFF.

J is TRBJ2-2 and V is TRBV5-4; D is perhaps TRBD2 (5 bases). This CDR3 region has 12 residues. Trimming removed 7 bases from V and 6 bases from J, with 10 bases in between. Germline values: CDR1 SGHNT, CDR2 YYREEE (reference sequence). This chain's CDR3 is CASSRGPGELFF. The CDR3 nucleotides read TGTGCCAGCTCCCGGGGTCCCGGGGAGCTGTTTTTT.

The chain combines TRBV5-1 with TRBJ2-4; 9 nucleotides line up with TRBD1. Per germline, CDR1 SGHRS and CDR2 YFSETQ. This CDR3 is 15 amino acids long. The ends lost 1 base at V and 7 bases at J; junction bases unmatched: 6. This CDR3 is CASSLHGDRGNIQYF. CDR3 nucleotide sequence: TGCGCCAGCAGCTTGCATGGTGACAGGGGGAACATTCAGTACTTC.

The chain employs TRBV27 and TRBJ2-1; TRBD2 matches at 11 bases. V shed 10 bases, J shed 6 bases, and the junction held 17 bases outside the gene matches. The V gene's germline CDR1 is MNHEY and CDR2 SMNVEV (reference sequence). The CDR3 length is 17 residues. CDR3 DNA: TGTGCCACCCGGGAACTAGCGGGAGTCTCCGGGCGCAATGAGCAGTTCTTC. Translated: CATRELAGVSGRNEQFF.

There are a few counts of this clone. This chain links TRBV30 with TRBJ2-7, with 7 bases fitting TRBD1. J gave up 2 bases and V 5 bases, and 6 bases lay outside the gene matches. This CDR3 contains 13 residues. Germline assignment: CDR1 GTSNPN and CDR2 SVGIG (reference sequence). CDR3 sequence reads: CAWYRDRPYEQYF. In nucleotides, the CDR3 is TGTGCCTGGTACCGGGACAGACCCTACGAGCAGTACTTC. Full variable domain (missing parts from reference TRBV30 and TRBJ2-7): SQTIHQWPATLVQPVGSPLSLECTVEGTSNPNLYWYRQAAGRGLQLLFYSVGIGQISSEVPQNLSASRPQDRQFILSSKKLLLSDSGFYLCAWYRDRPYEQYFGPGTRLTVT.

This clone was detected only once. The chain is built from TRBV7-9 and TRBJ1-4; D may be TRBD1 (6 bases). Germline lookup yields CDR1 SEHNR and CDR2 FQNEAQ (reference sequence). The CDR3 runs to 14 residues. With 7 bases removed from V and 0 bases from J, the gap between germline ends came to 9 bases. CDR3 sequence reads: CASTRQATNEKLFF. The CDR3 DNA reads TGTGCCAGCACCCGACAGGCAACTAATGAAAAACTGTTTTTT. The full variable domain, its missing parts supplied by reference TRBV7-9 and TRBJ1-4, is DTGVSQNPRHKITKRGQNVTFRCDPISEHNRLYWYRQTLGQGPEFLTYFQNEAQLEKSRLLSDRFSAERPKGSFSTLEIQRTEQGDSAMYLCASTRQATNEKLFFGSGTQLSVL.

V and J are TRBV5-1 and TRBJ1-4; unclear D gene. CDR1 is SGHRS and CDR2 is YFSETQ in the germline V gene. With 0 bases removed from V and 3 bases from J, the gap between germline ends came to 12 bases. This CDR3 is 16 amino acids long. The chain's CDR3 is CASSLAGYGANEKLFF. The DNA for the CDR3 is TGCGCCAGCAGCTTGGCCGGGTATGGAGCTAATGAAAAACTGTTTTTT.

Remarks on this clone: Given the absence of the conserved phenylalanine or tryptophan at the CDR3 end, a read error is likely. The limits of the CDR3 on the DNA are not certain, so only TCRdb's listed CDR3 is given. The chain is built from TRBV6-1 and TRBJ2-6; the table calls TRBD1, which could not be checked here. The CDR3 length equals 15 residues, ends included. In germline, CDR1 is MNHNS, CDR2 SASEGT. The CDR3 reads CASSEGGHNSGRAVL.

A word on this clone: The germline gene is not matched at one end of the junction; a read error may be the cause. The V and J genes are TRBV6-6 and TRBJ2-1, with D tentatively TRBD2 (6 bases). The CDR3 is 14 residues long. Germline CDR1 MNHNY, CDR2 SVGAGI (reference sequence). The DNA of the CDR3 is TGTGCCATCAGTGACGACACGGCGGGGAGGGAGCAGTTCTTC. Residues: CAISDDTAGREQFF.